This TCR beta chain is drawn from a study of T cells in Graves' hyperthyroidism and ophthalmopathy (dated by TCRdb to about 2019). About the full investigation: Peripheral blood samples were taken at initial diagnosis, before any treatment was given. To identify TCR V-J signatures that set the groups apart, the researchers used a discovery cohort of more than 95 patients, made up of 40 to 45 with Graves' ophthalmopathy and about 59 with stable Graves' hyperthyroidism. Prospective prediction of ophthalmopathy was tested in an independent validation cohort consisting of fewer than 20 hyperthyroidism patients and more than 15 patients who later progressed to ophthalmopathy. The 100 discovery patients were randomly divided into training and test sets at a 7:3 ratio. In addition, the study compared T-cell repertoires in thyroid tissue and in blood from six Graves' hyperthyroidism patients. After blood sampling, hyperthyroidism patients were treated with methimazole at a starting dose of 30 mg daily, and ophthalmopathy patients were treated with high-dose intravenous methylprednisolone. According to the paper, TCR Vbeta CDR3 sequencing was carried out on over 130 peripheral blood samples, which came from fewer than 50 ophthalmopathy, under 80 hyperthyroidism and around 17 progressor patients. Broader findings and caveats from the paper: In cross-validation, a model built on a 13 V-J signature told ophthalmopathy apart from stable hyperthyroidism with over 85% sensitivity and approximately 81% specificity, and in testing the same model reached 80%/75%. Most expanded thyroid clonotypes (frequency above 0.001) were also detected in blood, a finding suggesting that blood repertoires may reflect thyroid immune responses. Sample size was not statistically predetermined, and investigators were not blinded to group allocation. During validation, the model predicted progression to ophthalmopathy a median of around 6 months ahead of onset, with 70.59% sensitivity and 72% to 80% specificity.

Stable Graves' hyperthyroidism was defined as the absence of progression to ophthalmopathy over 18 months of follow-up. The hyperthyroidism patients were between 18 and 65 years old and newly diagnosed, with a disease duration of less than 2 months. Patients with uncontrolled infections, other autoimmune diseases, pregnancy or lactation were excluded. Diagnoses were based on clinical symptoms, serum thyroxine and TRAb, thyroid ultrasound and orbital computed tomography. PBMCs were separated from 10 ml of fresh peripheral blood using Ficoll-Paque density gradient centrifugation. Trizol reagent was used to extract total RNA, and RNA quality was then checked on an Agilent 2100 Bioanalyzer. CDR1 and CDR2, looked up from the germline V gene (reference sequence), are LGHDT and YNNKEL. V and J are truncated by 2 bases and 3 bases respectively, leaving an intervening sequence of 17 bases. The CDR3 goes from the cysteine to the phenylalanine over 16 residues. The kept DNA is CDR3 alone, 48 bases in frame from the first base.

Amplification of TCR beta CDR3 regions was carried out from RNA transcripts. For the first round of RT-PCR on the TCR CDR3, the HTBI primer set was used together with the Qiagen OneStep RT-PCR kit. Libraries were constructed in a second round of multiplex PCR, after which size selection and purification were carried out. Sequencing of the libraries was done on an Illumina HiSeq2000 using paired-end 100 bp reads. The authors processed their data as follows. SOAPnuke was used to process the raw data, throwing out any read that contained adapters or uncalled bases, had a mean Phred below 15, or lacked an exact constant-primer or identifier match. COPE v1.2.5 was used to merge the high-quality paired reads, and each unique nucleotide sequence was defined as a clonotype. MiTCR v1.1 was used to align clonotypes to the IMGT TRBV, TRBD and TRBJ reference segments. The analysis included only V-J combinations with a frequency above 0.0001, which together covered approximately 99% of the repertoires. A TCS score was defined as the ratio between F50 (clonal expansion) and ExV (chaos), using BLOSUM62-based TCRdist between CDR3 peptides within each V-J. Welch's t-statistics and random forest reduced 500 to 550 V-J features to 13, which were used in a naive Bayes classifier (R e1071). TCRdb reanalyzed the raw reads on its own, using fastp at Q25 for trimming and MiXCR for clone calling, and kept in-frame beta chains. Every distinct CDR3 protein forms one entry, paired with its most common genes and DNA. The V and J calls reflect TCRdb's pipeline rather than the authors' work. In all, the sample holds some 400,000 distinct CDR3 sequences, and around 13% of those were seen once. Approximately 9.9% of the sample comes from the top ten.

This clonotype was seen at least ten times. Its antigen is unknown. Base qualities were left out, and no much larger clone turns up one base away. The TCR was taken from a woman aged 55-70 years with Graves' hyperthyroidism. The chain couples TRBV3-1 to TRBJ2-7; a confident D gene designation cannot be given. Source material: blood. The CDR3 region: CASSQIGFWSVYEQYF. The DNA is TGTGCCAGCAGCCAAATAGGATTTTGGTCGGTCTACGAGCAGTACTTC.